These T cell receptor beta chains were read from a single sample in a study of blood T cell repertoires in COVID-19. Profiled with immunoSEQ multiplex PCR; TCRdb holds only in-frame clones, not every one. The sample records approximately 150,000 clones, roughly nine tenths being singletons. Sequenced sample: peripheral blood. The origin of the receptors is a human donor in a cohort sampled during active COVID-19. Both conserved end residues are part of each CDR3. The D gene is left open where the match is weak. Clone size is given for some rows only: seen once, a few or many times, or a class if the clone is expanded.

DNA: TGTGCCAGCACCTCAGGGGGGAATGAGCAGTTCTTC
CDR3: CASTSGGNEQFF
J: TRBJ2-1
V: TRBV7-9
D: .
size: .

DNA: TGTGCCAGCAGCACTCGTCCAGGATTGGAACTGTTTTTT
CDR3: CASSTRPGLELFF
J: TRBJ1-4
V: TRBV6-5
D: .
size: once

DNA: TGTGCCAGCAGTGGGGCCCCGGGTGGGGGCCTGAACTATGGCTACACCTTC
CDR3: CASSGAPGGGLNYGYTF
J: TRBJ1-2
V: TRBV2
D: .
size: .

DNA: TGTGCCAGCAGCTTAGGGATCGGGGGGGGGTCAGATACGCAGTATTTT
CDR3: CASSLGIGGGSDTQYF
J: TRBJ2-3
V: TRBV7-2
D: TRBD2
size: .

DNA: TGTGCCAGCAGCCCCTCCCAGACAGGGCTTGGCTACACCTTC
CDR3: CASSPSQTGLGYTF
J: TRBJ1-2
V: TRBV5-6
D: TRBD1
size: .

DNA: TGTGCCAGCAGCGCACGGACTAGCGGGGGGGCGGATGAGCAGTTCTTC
CDR3: CASSARTSGGADEQFF
J: TRBJ2-1
V: TRBV9
D: TRBD2
size: .

DNA: TGTGCCAGCAGCCACCGTCCCGGGACAGGGAATGAGCAGTTCTTC
CDR3: CASSHRPGTGNEQFF
J: TRBJ2-1
V: TRBV7-3
D: TRBD1
size: .

DNA: TGCGCCAGCAGCCACAAGGGGAACAATTCACCCCTCCACTTT
CDR3: CASSHKGNNSPLHF
J: TRBJ1-6
V: TRBV4-1
D: .
size: .

DNA: TGTGCCAGCAGAGATCTTGGGACAGGGGACTACGAGCAGTACTTC
CDR3: CASRDLGTGDYEQYF
J: TRBJ2-7
V: TRBV27
D: TRBD1
size: .

DNA: TGTGCCAGCAGCTCCCCGGGGGGGGGCGGGAACACTGAAGCTTTCTTT
CDR3: CASSSPGGGGNTEAFF
J: TRBJ1-1
V: TRBV7-8
D: .
size: .

DNA: TGTGCCAGCAGCTTAGCTCCTAGCGAAGTAGAGACCCAGTACTTC
CDR3: CASSLAPSEVETQYF
J: TRBJ2-5
V: TRBV7-8
D: .
size: .

DNA: TGTGCCAGCAGCGACAGGGGGCAGGGTTCACCCCTCCACTTT
CDR3: CASSDRGQGSPLHF
J: TRBJ1-6
V: TRBV2
D: TRBD1
size: .

DNA: TGTGCCAGTATCGATAGGGCGGGACAGAATGAAAAACTGTTTTTT
CDR3: CASIDRAGQNEKLFF
J: TRBJ1-4
V: TRBV19
D: TRBD1
size: .

DNA: TGTGCCAGCAGTTACCGAGGGCCGCGGGGAGCTTTCTTT
CDR3: CASSYRGPRGAFF
J: TRBJ1-1
V: TRBV6-2/TRBV6-3
D: .
size: .

DNA: TGTGCCAGCAGTGATAGTCCCGGAGGCACCATATATTTT
CDR3: CASSDSPGGTIYF
J: TRBJ1-3
V: TRBV2
D: .
size: .

DNA: TGCGCCAGCAGCGACAGGGGAGCTAACTATGGCTACACCTTC
CDR3: CASSDRGANYGYTF
J: TRBJ1-2
V: TRBV10-2
D: TRBD1
size: .

DNA: TGTGCCAGCAGCTTGGAGTATGGGTTAGGGGGTCAGCCCCAGCATTTT
CDR3: CASSLEYGLGGQPQHF
J: TRBJ1-5
V: TRBV5-6
D: .
size: .

DNA: TGCGCCAGCAGCCAAGAGATAGGCAGGGGCGCCACCGGGGAGCTGTTTTTT
CDR3: CASSQEIGRGATGELFF
J: TRBJ2-2
V: TRBV4-3
D: .
size: .

DNA: TGTGCCAGCAGTGAAGTTCAGGGTACGGAGCAGTACTTC
CDR3: CASSEVQGTEQYF
J: TRBJ2-7
V: TRBV6-1
D: .
size: few

DNA: TGTGCCATCAGAGGACAGGGGAGCACAGATACGCAGTATTTT
CDR3: CAIRGQGSTDTQYF
J: TRBJ2-3
V: TRBV10-3
D: TRBD1
size: .

DNA: TGCGCCAGCAGCGTAGGGACAGGGGGCCTTAACACCATATATTTT
CDR3: CASSVGTGGLNTIYF
J: TRBJ1-3
V: TRBV5-1
D: TRBD1
size: .

DNA: TGTGCCAGCAGCTTCTCCCGAAACACCATATATTTT
CDR3: CASSFSRNTIYF
J: TRBJ1-3
V: TRBV11-2
D: .
size: .

DNA: TGTGCCAGCAGTGGTAACAGGGGGGACGGGGCCAACGTCCTGACTTTC
CDR3: CASSGNRGDGANVLTF
J: TRBJ2-6
V: TRBV6-4
D: TRBD1
size: many

DNA: TGCGCCAGCAGCACGGGACAAGGGGGGGGGACAGATACGCAGTATTTT
CDR3: CASSTGQGGGTDTQYF
J: TRBJ2-3
V: TRBV4-1
D: .
size: .

DNA: TGCGCCAGCAGCTTGTCAGGGACTGGAAACACCATATATTTT
CDR3: CASSLSGTGNTIYF
J: TRBJ1-3
V: TRBV5-1
D: .
size: .

DNA: TGTGCCTGGAGTCCCTCGGGGGGCACTAATGAAAAACTGTTTTTT
CDR3: CAWSPSGGTNEKLFF
J: TRBJ1-4
V: TRBV30
D: .
size: .

DNA: TGTGCCAGTAGTTCAGGGGCGCAAGAGACCCAGTACTTC
CDR3: CASSSGAQETQYF
J: TRBJ2-5
V: TRBV19
D: .
size: .

DNA: TGTGCCAGCAGCCCTAGTTGGGGCCCCTACAATGAGCAGTTCTTC
CDR3: CASSPSWGPYNEQFF
J: TRBJ2-1
V: TRBV11-3
D: .
size: few

DNA: TGCAGCTGTTTTGGGCTCCGAGACACTGAAGCTTTCTTT
CDR3: CSCFGLRDTEAFF
J: TRBJ1-1
V: TRBV29-1
D: .
size: .

DNA: TGTGCCAGCAGCCCGACTAGCAATGAGCAGTTCTTC
CDR3: CASSPTSNEQFF
J: TRBJ2-1
V: TRBV12-3/TRBV12-4
D: .
size: .

DNA: TGCAGCGTTGAAAAACTTAGCTACAATGAGCAGTTCTTC
CDR3: CSVEKLSYNEQFF
J: TRBJ2-1
V: TRBV29-1
D: .
size: .

DNA: TGCGCCAGCAGCTACGGACAGGGACGGACCAACGAGCAGTACTTC
CDR3: CASSYGQGRTNEQYF
J: TRBJ2-7
V: TRBV5-1
D: TRBD1
size: .

DNA: TGCAGCGTACAGGGGGGGAACACTGAAGCTTTCTTT
CDR3: CSVQGGNTEAFF
J: TRBJ1-1
V: TRBV29-1
D: TRBD1
size: .

DNA: TGTGCCAGCAGCTTAGTGGCTCTTAACTATGGCTACACCTTC
CDR3: CASSLVALNYGYTF
J: TRBJ1-2
V: TRBV7-9
D: .
size: .

DNA: TGCGCCAGCAGCCCTGAGGAAAGCACAGATACGCAGTATTTT
CDR3: CASSPEESTDTQYF
J: TRBJ2-3
V: TRBV5-1
D: .
size: .

DNA: TGTGCCAGCAGTGCCCGGGCGGGTGGCTACACCTTC
CDR3: CASSARAGGYTF
J: TRBJ1-2
V: TRBV12-3/TRBV12-4
D: .
size: .

DNA: TGTGCCAGCAGCGGTGGAGGGTTTTACTATGGCTACACCTTC
CDR3: CASSGGGFYYGYTF
J: TRBJ1-2
V: TRBV7-9
D: .
size: .

DNA: TGTGCCAGCAGCTTAGAAGTTGTGGCTAGCGGCAACAATGAGCAGTTCTTC
CDR3: CASSLEVVASGNNEQFF
J: TRBJ2-1
V: TRBV7-9
D: TRBD2
size: once

DNA: TGTGCCAGTAGGGAAGACAGCTACAATCAGCCCCAGCATTTT
CDR3: CASREDSYNQPQHF
J: TRBJ1-5
V: TRBV19
D: .
size: .

DNA: TGTGCCAGCTCACTAGGGGTTAGCAATCAGCCCCAGCATTTT
CDR3: CASSLGVSNQPQHF
J: TRBJ1-5
V: TRBV18
D: .
size: .

DNA: TGTGCCAGCAGCTTAGGGGACAGAGAGAATGAAAAACTGTTTTTT
CDR3: CASSLGDRENEKLFF
J: TRBJ1-4
V: TRBV11-2
D: TRBD1
size: .

DNA: TGTGCCACCAGTGATGGGACAGGGTATGGCTACACCTTC
CDR3: CATSDGTGYGYTF
J: TRBJ1-2
V: TRBV24-1
D: TRBD1
size: .

DNA: TGTGCCAGCAAGCGCGGGGGCAATGAGCAGTTCTTC
CDR3: CASKRGGNEQFF
J: TRBJ2-1
V: TRBV2
D: TRBD2
size: .

DNA: TGCAGCGTTAGGAAAGACACAGGATCCTACGAGCAGTACTTC
CDR3: CSVRKDTGSYEQYF
J: TRBJ2-7
V: TRBV29-1
D: .
size: .

DNA: TGTGCCAGCAGGTTAGGGGAAGGTAATGAAAAACTGTTTTTT
CDR3: CASRLGEGNEKLFF
J: TRBJ1-4
V: TRBV6-4
D: .
size: .

DNA: TGTGCCAGCAGCCCCAGGAGCGGGGGGGACCCTAGCACAGATACGCAGTATTTT
CDR3: CASSPRSGGDPSTDTQYF
J: TRBJ2-3
V: TRBV27
D: TRBD2
size: .

DNA: TGTGCCAGCAGCCCGGGGGTCTCCTACGAGCAGTACTTC
CDR3: CASSPGVSYEQYF
J: TRBJ2-7
V: TRBV11-2
D: .
size: .

DNA: TGTGCCAGCAGCAGGAGGGCAGACCTTAACACTGAAGCTTTCTTT
CDR3: CASSRRADLNTEAFF
J: TRBJ1-1
V: TRBV5-5
D: .
size: .

DNA: TGTGCCAGCGAGGGGGCGTCCTATGGCTACACCTTC
CDR3: CASEGASYGYTF
J: TRBJ1-2
V: TRBV7-9
D: TRBD1
size: .

DNA: TGCAGTGCTAGTCGGCCCGACAAGTACAATGAGCAGTTCTTC
CDR3: CSASRPDKYNEQFF
J: TRBJ2-1
V: TRBV20-1
D: .
size: .

DNA: TGTGCCAGCAGCCAAGAACAGGGGAGTGGCTACACCTTC
CDR3: CASSQEQGSGYTF
J: TRBJ1-2
V: TRBV3-1/TRBV3-2
D: TRBD1
size: .

DNA: TGTGCCAGCAGTCTTACCAGCACGGGTAGCAATGAGCAGTTCTTC
CDR3: CASSLTSTGSNEQFF
J: TRBJ2-1
V: TRBV27
D: .
size: .

DNA: TGTGCCACCAGCAGAAAGAGGGTAGCGGGGGGGCCGACAGATACGCAGTATTTT
CDR3: CATSRKRVAGGPTDTQYF
J: TRBJ2-3
V: TRBV15
D: TRBD2
size: once